The 9 T cell receptor beta chains in this list originate from one sample, sequenced in a study of blood T cells in healthy people across ages. Next came a second PCR, run for about 7 to 12 cycles, which used a sample-barcoded 5' primer along with a J-beta primer mix. TCRdb independently ran MiXCR on the 5' RACE reads; one entry per CDR3 protein. In the table there are more than 650,000 distinct CDR3 sequences, around a fifth of which are singletons. Sample: blood. The source of these receptors is an older man in good health.

The chain links TRBV7-2 to TRBJ1-2; TRBD1 might be the D (6 bases). CDR1 is SGHTA and CDR2 is FQGNSA in the germline V gene. The CDR3 covers 13 residues. Trimming pared 1 base from V and 8 bases from J, leaving 11 bases between. CDR3 nucleotides: TGTGCCAGCAGCTTAGAACAGACAGGAGGCTACACCTTC. Amino acid sequence: CASSLEQTGGYTF.

The chain uses TRBV12-3 or TRBV12-4 and TRBJ1-1; 7 bases align to TRBD1. The ends lost 6 bases at V and 1 base at J; junction bases unmatched: 11. This CDR3 is 16 amino acids long. Here the CDR3 reads CASSPVQGIGNTEAFF. The CDR3 nucleotides are TGTGCCAGCAGCCCCGTACAGGGGATAGGGAACACTGAAGCTTTCTTT.

This clonotype was observed a few times. The chain carries TRBV6-5 and TRBJ1-4; D call uncertain. With 6 bases removed from V and 8 bases from J, the gap between germline ends came to 16 bases. CDR1 is MNHEY and CDR2 is SVGAGI in the germline V gene. The CDR3 consists of 14 residues. The CDR3 DNA follows: TGTGCCAGCAGCCCAGTCCGGTCTGACGAAAAACTGTTTTTT. This gives the protein CASSPVRSDEKLFF.

The chain carries TRBV20-1 and TRBJ2-7; unclear D gene. The end of the DNA fits TRBJ2-1 better, so the J call may be wrong. The CDR3 length is 13 residues. Germline CDR1 is DFQATT and CDR2 is SNEGSKA (reference sequence). CDR3 bases: TGCAGTGCTAGAGGCTCTCCTCTCAATGAGCAGTTCTTC. Its translation: CSARGSPLNEQFF.

This chain links TRBV6-6 with TRBJ2-1; D is unclear. This CDR3 is built from 14 residues. The germline gives CDR1 MNHNY, CDR2 SVGAGI (reference sequence). V lost 7 bases and J 0 bases, leaving 10 bases between the germline ends. CDR3 nucleotide sequence: TGTGCCAGCACTATCTCAAGCTCCTACAATGAGCAGTTCTTC. It yields the protein CASTISSSYNEQFF.

CDR3: CASSLGTSEAFF. DNA of the CDR3: TGTGCCAGCTCCCTGGGGACGTCTGAAGCTTTCTTT. The chain has TRBV18 and TRBJ1-1; D perhaps matches TRBD1 (5 bases). Germline values: CDR1 KGHSH, CDR2 LQKENI. V lost 6 bases, J lost 6 bases, and 11 bases lay in between. The CDR3 sequence is 12 residues long.

V gene TRBV6-6 combines with J gene TRBJ2-5; the D gene is possibly TRBD1 (6 bases). The CDR3 is made up of 15 amino acids. CDR1 is MNHNY, CDR2 SVGAGI, per germline (reference sequence). The V gene lost 0 bases and the J gene lost 5 bases, with 13 bases spanning the gap. The DNA for the CDR3 is TGTGCCAGCAGTTACTCGACCCTTACAGGGGAGACCCAGTACTTC. Amino acid sequence: CASSYSTLTGETQYF.

Only a few counts were recorded for this clonotype. The chain couples TRBV10-3 to TRBJ1-5, with 12 bases that match TRBD1. Germline V gene lookup returns CDR1 ENHRY and CDR2 SYGVKD. V lost 2 bases and J lost 5; bases outside the gene matches: 4. This CDR3 spans 16 amino acids. The CDR3 loop reads CAISEAGTGGDQPQHF. CDR3 nucleotides: TGTGCCATCAGTGAGGCTGGGACAGGGGGCGATCAGCCCCAGCATTTT.

This clonotype was detected many times. The chain combines TRBV6-6 with TRBJ2-5; TRBD1 is a possible D gene (5 bases). The J call is uncertain, as TRBJ2-7 better fits the DNA end. The CDR3 extends over 14 amino acids. Germline V gene lookup returns CDR1 MNHNY and CDR2 SVGAGI (reference sequence). The CDR3 sequence: CASSYDSSSYEQYF. The CDR3, as DNA: TGTGCCAGCAGTTATGACAGCAGTTCCTACGAGCAGTACTTC.